This passage covers 20 T cell receptor beta chains from one sample sequenced in a study of cytomegalovirus exposure and HLA in healthy donors. Both 60 Vbeta primers and 13 Jbeta primers went into the PCR. Some clones are missing from TCRdb's copy, which holds only in-frame ones; the method was immunoSEQ multiplex PCR. The table includes 75,000 to 100,000 clones, roughly four fifths detected once. What was sequenced was PBMCs. These receptors all come from a man aged 40-50 years in good health and CMV-seronegative.

The chain is built from TRBV7-9 and TRBJ2-5; 8 bases agree with TRBD2. V dropped 5 bases and J dropped 7; count of bases not matched to a gene: 12. This CDR3 comprises 15 residues. Germline V lookup: CDR1 SEHNR, CDR2 FQNEAQ (reference sequence). CDR3 sequence reads: CASSPPFRGGGTQYF. In DNA form, the CDR3 reads TGTGCCAGCAGCCCCCCCTTCCGGGGGGGAGGGACCCAGTACTTC.

The CDR3 loop reads CASSYSSSGSGNTIYF. The CDR3 DNA reads TGTGCCAGCAGTTACTCGAGTTCAGGCTCTGGAAACACCATATATTTT. The chain employs TRBV6-5 and TRBJ1-3; D remains ambiguous. V was clipped by 0 bases and J by 0 bases, with 9 bases between them. The germline V gene has CDR1 MNHEY and CDR2 SVGAGI. The CDR3 contains 16 residues.

V is TRBV5-1 and J is TRBJ2-1, with D uncertain. Per the germline V gene, CDR1 is SGHRS and CDR2 is YFSETQ. The V gene lost 0 bases and the J gene lost 1 base, with 8 bases spanning the gap. There are 15 residues in the CDR3. This chain's CDR3 is CASSLGLVSYNEQFF. DNA for the CDR3: TGCGCCAGCAGCTTGGGTCTCGTATCCTACAATGAGCAGTTCTTC.

This clone occurred a few times. The rearrangement uses TRBV27 and TRBJ1-2, with 8 positions matching TRBD1. With 4 bases clipped from V and 3 bases from J, the junction kept 10 bases outside the gene matches. CDR1 is MNHEY, CDR2 SMNVEV, per germline (reference sequence). This CDR3 is built from 16 residues. CDR3 sequence: CASSSVTGAPHYGYTF. The CDR3 DNA reads TGTGCCAGCAGTTCAGTGACAGGGGCCCCCCACTATGGCTACACCTTC.

This clone was found once. J is TRBJ1-1 and V is TRBV4-2, with a weak D call TRBD1 (6 bases). V lost 3 bases and J lost 4, with 18 bases in between. The V gene's germline CDR1 is LGHNA and CDR2 YNFKEQ. The CDR3 is 16 amino acids. Written as DNA, the CDR3 is TGTGCCAGCAGCCAGCCTCCGGGGGGGCGCGTCACTGAAGCTTTCTTT. Translated, it gives CASSQPPGGRVTEAFF.

This chain uses TRBV7-9 with TRBJ1-6; D ambiguous. The CDR3 is 15 residues long. Per the germline V gene, CDR1 is SEHNR and CDR2 is FQNEAQ (reference sequence). Trimming pared 4 bases from V and 8 bases from J, leaving 15 bases between. The CDR3 bases are TGTGCCAGCAGCTCCTTTAAATATTCCTATTCACCCCTCCACTTT. This codes for CASSSFKYSYSPLHF.

V usage is TRBV27 and J usage is TRBJ2-7, with TRBD1 matching 8 bases. Per the germline V gene, CDR1 is MNHEY and CDR2 is SMNVEV (reference sequence). This CDR3 has 14 amino acids. The junction had 8 bases not matched to a gene; V was cut back by 6 bases and J by 4 bases. The CDR3 DNA sequence: TGTGCCAGCAGCTCCGGGGACAGGAGTTACGAGCAGTACTTC. Its protein is CASSSGDRSYEQYF.

In DNA form, the CDR3 reads TGCGCCAGCAGCCCGGACACCGGGGAGCTGTTTTTT. Protein product: CASSPDTGELFF. The chain recombines TRBV5-1 with TRBJ2-2; D is uncertain. The CDR3 covers 12 residues. The germline V and J ends were trimmed by 4 bases and 3 bases, with 4 bases remaining between them. Looked up from germline, CDR1 is SGHRS and CDR2 is YFSETQ.

This chain links TRBV5-1 with TRBJ2-3; 16 bases fit TRBD2. The CDR3 has 18 residues. J was trimmed by 1 base and V by 3 bases; bases with no gene match: 5. CDR1 and CDR2 (germline): SGHRS, YFSETQ. The CDR3 bases are TGCGCCAGCAGCTCTGGGACTAGCGGGGGGGTCGGCACAGATACGCAGTATTTT. Its translation: CASSSGTSGGVGTDTQYF.

The count of this clone is one. This chain links TRBV5-1 with TRBJ2-1; D gene unclear. This CDR3 contains 15 residues. V lost 0 bases and J 0 bases, leaving 7 bases between the germline ends. Germline CDR1 and CDR2: SGHRS and YFSETQ. The CDR3: CASSLGLSSYNEQFF. Here the CDR3 DNA reads TGCGCCAGCAGCTTGGGGCTTTCCTCCTACAATGAGCAGTTCTTC.

This rearrangement joins TRBV7-9 to TRBJ2-7; a possible D gene is TRBD1 (7 bases). This CDR3 has 15 residues. V dropped 5 bases and J dropped 3 bases, with 17 bases sitting between them. Germline CDR1 SEHNR, CDR2 FQNEAQ (reference sequence). The CDR3 loop is CASSPEGAGGYEQYF. CDR3 coding DNA: TGTGCCAGCAGCCCGGAGGGAGCAGGGGGCTACGAGCAGTACTTC.

This chain uses TRBV5-6 with TRBJ2-1; 8 nucleotides line up with TRBD1. V dropped 2 bases and J dropped 2; count of bases not matched to a gene: 3. This CDR3 is built from 15 residues. In germline, CDR1 is SGHDT, CDR2 YYEEEE. CDR3 bases: TGTGCCAGCAGCTTAGTGGACAGGGCCTACAATGAGCAGTTCTTC. Translating gives CASSLVDRAYNEQFF.

This sequence joins TRBV4-3 and TRBJ1-1; a possible D gene is TRBD1 (5 bases). The CDR3 runs to 13 residues. The V and J ends lost 3 bases and 4 bases respectively, with 9 bases between them. Germline lookup yields CDR1 LGHNA and CDR2 YSLEER. CDR3 amino acids: CASSHRVGTEAFF. Written as DNA, the CDR3 is TGCGCCAGCAGCCACAGGGTGGGCACTGAAGCTTTCTTT.

The chain joins TRBV4-2 to TRBJ1-3; no clear D. This CDR3 contains 16 residues. Per germline, CDR1 LGHNA and CDR2 YNFKEQ. The V end lost 0 bases, the J end lost 0 bases, and 9 bases lay between the germline ends. The CDR3 nucleotides read TGTGCCAGCAGCCAAGATCAAGGAGACTCTGGAAACACCATATATTTT. It encodes CASSQDQGDSGNTIYF.

This chain links TRBV6-6 with TRBJ1-5, with D perhaps matching TRBD1 (5 bases). V was shortened by 6 bases and J by 4 bases, with 13 bases between the two germline ends. CDR3 length: 14 amino acids. Looked up from germline, CDR1 is MNHNY and CDR2 is SVGAGI (reference sequence). CDR3 nucleotides: TGTGCCAGCAGCCCCAGTCGGGGGAATCAGCCCCAGCATTTT. This codes for CASSPSRGNQPQHF.

A single count supports this clone. Its ends do not fully match the called genes, so a read error is possible. V gene TRBV2 combines with J gene TRBJ2-7; weak D call: TRBD2 (5 bases). The CDR3 sequence is 14 residues long. Germline values: CDR1 SNHLY, CDR2 FYNNEI. The CDR3 region is CACRQRILSYEQYF. The CDR3 nucleotides read TGTGCCTGCAGGCAGCGGATCCTCTCCTACGAGCAGTACTTC. The entire variable domain, with the rest obtained from reference TRBV2 and TRBJ2-7, is as follows: EPEVTQTPSHQVTQMGQEVILRCVPISNHLYFYWYRQILGQKVEFLVSFYNNEISEKSEIFDDQFSVERPDGSNFTLKIRSTKLEDSAMYFCACRQRILSYEQYFGPGTRLTVT.

The chain employs TRBV5-7 and TRBJ1-1, with D hard to call. TRBV5-7 is filed as an ORF, its function uncertain. This CDR3 spans 16 amino acids. V lost 1 base and J lost 0, with 13 bases in between. CDR3: CASSLPRTYMNTEAFF. In DNA, the CDR3 is TGTGCCAGCAGCTTGCCCAGGACTTACATGAACACTGAAGCTTTCTTT.

V gene TRBV7-9 combines with J gene TRBJ1-1; 8 positions match TRBD1. Germline V gene data show CDR1 as SEHNR and CDR2 as FQNEAQ (reference sequence). The CDR3 covers 17 residues. Losses at the gene ends were 5 bases for V and 0 bases for J; bases not matched to a gene: 11. The CDR3 nucleotides read TGTGCCAGCAGCCCATCGAAGACAGGGGTGATGAACACTGAAGCTTTCTTT. It codes for CASSPSKTGVMNTEAFF.

The rearrangement joins TRBV5-1 to TRBJ1-1; the match to TRBD1 covers 7 bases. The V gene's germline CDR1 is SGHRS and CDR2 YFSETQ. Trimming took 0 bases from V and 7 from J; bases not matched to a gene: 9. The CDR3 contains 15 residues. Written as DNA, the CDR3 is TGCGCCAGCAGCTTGGGTCAAAGACAGGGATTTGAAGCTTTCTTT. As protein: CASSLGQRQGFEAFF.

V usage is TRBV4-2 and J usage is TRBJ2-1, with 10 bases matching TRBD2. J was trimmed by 4 bases and V by 3 bases; bases with no gene match: 6. The CDR3 spans 16 residues. Germline V CDR1 and CDR2: LGHNA, YNFKEQ. Written as DNA, the CDR3 is TGTGCCAGCAGCCAGACAGAGCGGGGGGGATACAATGAGCAGTTCTTC. Its translation: CASSQTERGGYNEQFF.